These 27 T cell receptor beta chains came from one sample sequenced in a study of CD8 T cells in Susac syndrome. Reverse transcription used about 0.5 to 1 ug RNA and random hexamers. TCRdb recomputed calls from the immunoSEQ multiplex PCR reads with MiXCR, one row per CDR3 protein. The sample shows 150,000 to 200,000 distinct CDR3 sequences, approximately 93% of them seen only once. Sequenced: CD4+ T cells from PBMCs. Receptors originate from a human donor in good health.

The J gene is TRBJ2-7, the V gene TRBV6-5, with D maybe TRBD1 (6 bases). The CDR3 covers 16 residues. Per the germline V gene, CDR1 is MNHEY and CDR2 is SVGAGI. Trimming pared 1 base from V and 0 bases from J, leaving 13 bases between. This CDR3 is CASSYYSGTLSYEQYF. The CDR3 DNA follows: TGTGCCAGCAGTTACTACTCCGGGACACTCTCCTACGAGCAGTACTTC.

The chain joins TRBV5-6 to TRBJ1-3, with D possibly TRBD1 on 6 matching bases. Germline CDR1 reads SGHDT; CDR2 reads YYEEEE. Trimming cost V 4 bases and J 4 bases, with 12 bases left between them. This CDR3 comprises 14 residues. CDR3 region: CASSLTGPGNTIYF. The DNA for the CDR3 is TGTGCCAGCAGCCTAACAGGGCCCGGAAACACCATATATTTT.

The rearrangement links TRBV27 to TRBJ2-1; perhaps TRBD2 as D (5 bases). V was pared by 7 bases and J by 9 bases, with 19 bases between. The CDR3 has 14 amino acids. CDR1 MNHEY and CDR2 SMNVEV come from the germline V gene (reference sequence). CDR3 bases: TGTGCCAGCAAGGTTCAACTAGTCACCGGTGAGCAGTTCTTC. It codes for CASKVQLVTGEQFF.

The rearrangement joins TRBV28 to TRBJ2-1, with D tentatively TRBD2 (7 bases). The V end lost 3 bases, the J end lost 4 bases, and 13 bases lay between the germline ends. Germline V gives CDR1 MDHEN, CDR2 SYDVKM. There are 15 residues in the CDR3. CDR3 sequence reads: CASSFGGGLYNEQFF. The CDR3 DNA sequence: TGTGCCAGCAGTTTTGGGGGGGGGCTGTACAATGAGCAGTTCTTC.

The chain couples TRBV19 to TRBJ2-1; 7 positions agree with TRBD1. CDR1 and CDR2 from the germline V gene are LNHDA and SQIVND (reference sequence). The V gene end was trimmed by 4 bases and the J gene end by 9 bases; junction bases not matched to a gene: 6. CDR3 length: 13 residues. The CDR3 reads CASSNLGGIEQFF. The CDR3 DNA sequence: TGTGCCAGTAGTAATTTAGGGGGCATTGAGCAGTTCTTC. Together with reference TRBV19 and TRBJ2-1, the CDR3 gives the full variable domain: DGGITQSPKYLFRKEGQNVTLSCEQNLNHDAMYWYRQDPGQGLRLIYYSQIVNDFQKGDIAEGYSVSREKKESFPLTVTSAQKNPTAFYLCASSNLGGIEQFFGPGTRLTVL.

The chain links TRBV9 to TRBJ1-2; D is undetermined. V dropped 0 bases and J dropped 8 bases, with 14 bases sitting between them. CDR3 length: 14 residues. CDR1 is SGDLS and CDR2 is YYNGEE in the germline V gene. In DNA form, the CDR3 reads TGTGCCAGCAGCGTAGACACCGTACCGGGAGGCTACACCTTC. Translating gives CASSVDTVPGGYTF.

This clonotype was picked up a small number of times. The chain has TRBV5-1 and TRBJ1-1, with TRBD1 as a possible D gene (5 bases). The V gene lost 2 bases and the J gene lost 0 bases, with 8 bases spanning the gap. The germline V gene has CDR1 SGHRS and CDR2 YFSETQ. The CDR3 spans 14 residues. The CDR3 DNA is TGCGCCAGCAGCTTACAGGTTATGAACACTGAAGCTTTCTTT. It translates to CASSLQVMNTEAFF.

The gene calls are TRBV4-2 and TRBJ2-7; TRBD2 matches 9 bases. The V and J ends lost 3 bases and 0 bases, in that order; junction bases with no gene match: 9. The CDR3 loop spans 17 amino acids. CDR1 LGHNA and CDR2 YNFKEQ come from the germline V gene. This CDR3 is CASSQVSGGRSSYEQYF. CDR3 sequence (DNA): TGTGCCAGCAGCCAGGTTAGCGGGGGCCGTAGCTCCTACGAGCAGTACTTC.

CDR3 residues: CASSQEPRRDTQYF. The CDR3 DNA reads TGCGCCAGCAGCCAAGAGCCCCGAAGAGATACGCAGTATTTT. V usage is TRBV4-3 and J usage is TRBJ2-3; D call uncertain. The V gene lost 0 bases and the J gene lost 5 bases, with 9 bases spanning the gap. The CDR3 has 14 residues. Germline CDR1 reads LGHNA; CDR2 reads YSLEER.

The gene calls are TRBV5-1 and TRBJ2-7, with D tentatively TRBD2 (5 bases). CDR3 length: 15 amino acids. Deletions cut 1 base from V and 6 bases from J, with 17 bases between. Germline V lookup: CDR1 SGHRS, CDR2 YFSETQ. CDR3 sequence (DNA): TGCGCCAGCAGCTTGACCTGGACGGGGTCGTCCGAGCAGTACTTC. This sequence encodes CASSLTWTGSSEQYF.

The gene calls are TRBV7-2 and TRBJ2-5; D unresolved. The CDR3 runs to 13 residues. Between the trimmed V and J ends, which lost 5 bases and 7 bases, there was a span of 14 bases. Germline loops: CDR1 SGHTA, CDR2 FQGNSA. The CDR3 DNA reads TGTGCCAGCAGCCCAGACTGGGCCGGGACCCAGTACTTC. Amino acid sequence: CASSPDWAGTQYF.

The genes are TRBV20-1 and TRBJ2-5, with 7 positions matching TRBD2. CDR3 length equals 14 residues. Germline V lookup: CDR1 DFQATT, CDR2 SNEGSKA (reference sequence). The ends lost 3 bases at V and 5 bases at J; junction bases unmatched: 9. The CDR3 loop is CSASGGSAFETQYF. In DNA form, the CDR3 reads TGCAGTGCTAGCGGGGGGTCGGCGTTCGAGACCCAGTACTTC.

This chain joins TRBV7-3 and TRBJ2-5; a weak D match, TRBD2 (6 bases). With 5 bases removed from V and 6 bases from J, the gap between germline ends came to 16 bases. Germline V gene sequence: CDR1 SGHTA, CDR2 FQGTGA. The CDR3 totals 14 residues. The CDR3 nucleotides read TGTGCCAGCAGCCCTGAGGCGGGATGGAAGACCCAGTACTTC. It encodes CASSPEAGWKTQYF.

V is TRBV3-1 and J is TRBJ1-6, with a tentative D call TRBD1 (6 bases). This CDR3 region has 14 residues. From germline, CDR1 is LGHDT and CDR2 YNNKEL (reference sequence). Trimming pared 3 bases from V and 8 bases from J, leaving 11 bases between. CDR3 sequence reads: CASSHGEGDSPLHF. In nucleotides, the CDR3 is TGTGCCAGCAGCCACGGAGAGGGGGATTCACCCCTCCACTTT. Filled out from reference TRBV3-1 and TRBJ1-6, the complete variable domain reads DTAVSQTPKYLVTQMGNDKSIKCEQNLGHDTMYWYKQDSKKFLKIMFSYNNKELIINETVPNRFSPKSPDKAHLNLHINSLELGDSAVYFCASSHGEGDSPLHFGNGTRLTVT.

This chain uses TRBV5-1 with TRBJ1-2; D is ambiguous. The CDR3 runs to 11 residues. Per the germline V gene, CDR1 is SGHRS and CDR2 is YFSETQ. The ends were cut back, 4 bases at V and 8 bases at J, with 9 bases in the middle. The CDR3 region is CASSGVLGYTF. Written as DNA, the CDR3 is TGCGCCAGCAGCGGGGTCCTCGGCTACACCTTC. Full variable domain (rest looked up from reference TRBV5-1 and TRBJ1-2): KAGVTQTPRYLIKTRGQQVTLSCSPISGHRSVSWYQQTPGQGLQFLFEYFSETQRNKGNFPGRFSGRQFSNSRSEMNVSTLELGDSALYLCASSGVLGYTFGSGTRLTVV.

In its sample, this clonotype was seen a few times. CDR3 DNA sequence: TGTGCCAGCAGTTCCCCGGGGGCCGGGGCCAACGTCCTGACTTTC. Translation gives CASSSPGAGANVLTF. This chain connects TRBV28 to TRBJ2-6; D is tentatively TRBD1 or TRBD2 (6 bases each). The V gene's germline CDR1 is MDHEN and CDR2 SYDVKM. The CDR3 runs 15 residues. Trimming stripped 4 bases from V and 4 bases from J, with 11 bases between.

The CDR3 region is CATGQGEMNTEAFF. CDR3 in DNA: TGTGCCACGGGACAGGGCGAAATGAACACTGAAGCTTTCTTT. J is TRBJ1-1 and V is TRBV2, with 9 positions matching TRBD1. Trimming removed 10 bases from V and 0 bases from J; junction bases left unmatched: 6. Germline V gives CDR1 SNHLY, CDR2 FYNNEI. This CDR3 comprises 14 residues. Looking up the rest from reference TRBV2 and TRBJ1-1 gives the full variable domain: EPEVTQTPSHQVTQMGQEVILRCVPISNHLYFYWYRQILGQKVEFLVSFYNNEISEKSEIFDDQFSVERPDGSNFTLKIRSTKLEDSAMYFCATGQGEMNTEAFFGQGTRLTVV.

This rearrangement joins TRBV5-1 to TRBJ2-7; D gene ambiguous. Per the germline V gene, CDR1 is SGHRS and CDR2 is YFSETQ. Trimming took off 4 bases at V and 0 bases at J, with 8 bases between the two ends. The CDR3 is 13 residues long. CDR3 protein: CASSKVSSYEQYF. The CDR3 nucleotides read TGCGCCAGCAGCAAGGTGAGCTCCTACGAGCAGTACTTC.

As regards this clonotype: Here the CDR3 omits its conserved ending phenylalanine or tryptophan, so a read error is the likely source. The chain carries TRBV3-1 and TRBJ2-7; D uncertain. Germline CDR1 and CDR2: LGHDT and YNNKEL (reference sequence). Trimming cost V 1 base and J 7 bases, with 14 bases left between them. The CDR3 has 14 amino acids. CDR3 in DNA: TGTGCCAGCAGCCAAGGAAGTGCAGCCTCGGAGCAGTACCTC. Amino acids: CASSQGSAASEQYL.

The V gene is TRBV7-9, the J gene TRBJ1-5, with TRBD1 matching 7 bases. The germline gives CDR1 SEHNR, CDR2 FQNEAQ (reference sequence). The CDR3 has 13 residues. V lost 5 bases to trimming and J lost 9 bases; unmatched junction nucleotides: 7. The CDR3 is CASSGDSQGPQHF. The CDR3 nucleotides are TGTGCCAGCAGCGGGGACAGCCAGGGGCCCCAGCATTTT. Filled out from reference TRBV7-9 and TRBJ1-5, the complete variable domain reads DTGVSQNPRHKITKRGQNVTFRCDPISEHNRLYWYRQTLGQGPEFLTYFQNEAQLEKSRLLSDRFSAERPKGSFSTLEIQRTEQGDSAMYLCASSGDSQGPQHFGDGTRLSIL.

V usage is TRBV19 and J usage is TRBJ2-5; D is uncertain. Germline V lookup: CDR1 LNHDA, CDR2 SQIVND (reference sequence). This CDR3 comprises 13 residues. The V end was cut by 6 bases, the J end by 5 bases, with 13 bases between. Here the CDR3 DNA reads TGTGCCAGTAGCCTTTTATATGGGGAGACCCAGTACTTC. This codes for CASSLLYGETQYF.

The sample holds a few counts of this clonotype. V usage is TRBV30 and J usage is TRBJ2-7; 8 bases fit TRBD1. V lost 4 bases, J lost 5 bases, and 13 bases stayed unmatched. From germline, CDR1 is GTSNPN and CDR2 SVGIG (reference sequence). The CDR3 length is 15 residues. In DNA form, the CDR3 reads TGTGCCTGGAACAGACCGGGACAGGCGATCCACGAGCAGTACTTC. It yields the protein CAWNRPGQAIHEQYF.

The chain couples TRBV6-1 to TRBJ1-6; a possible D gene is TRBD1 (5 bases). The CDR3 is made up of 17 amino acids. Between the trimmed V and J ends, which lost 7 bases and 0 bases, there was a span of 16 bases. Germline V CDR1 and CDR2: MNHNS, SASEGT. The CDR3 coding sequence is TGTGCCAGCAAAGGTGTAGGGGCAGGCTCCTATAATTCACCCCTCCACTTT. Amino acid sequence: CASKGVGAGSYNSPLHF.

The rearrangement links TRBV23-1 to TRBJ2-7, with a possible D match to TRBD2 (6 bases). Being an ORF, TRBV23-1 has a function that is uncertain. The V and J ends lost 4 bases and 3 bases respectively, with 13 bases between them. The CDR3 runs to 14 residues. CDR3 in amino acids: CASSRALGGYEQYV. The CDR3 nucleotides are TGCGCCAGCAGTCGGGCCCTGGGGGGCTACGAGCAGTACGTC.

Here the CDR3 reads CASSPQGLMNTEAFF. The CDR3 DNA sequence: TGTGCCAGCAGCCCACAGGGACTGATGAACACTGAAGCTTTCTTT. The V and J genes are TRBV9 and TRBJ1-1; the D gene is possibly TRBD1 (6 bases). The CDR3 spans 15 residues. Per germline, CDR1 SGDLS and CDR2 YYNGEE. Trimming left V 4 bases short and J 0 bases short, with 13 bases between.

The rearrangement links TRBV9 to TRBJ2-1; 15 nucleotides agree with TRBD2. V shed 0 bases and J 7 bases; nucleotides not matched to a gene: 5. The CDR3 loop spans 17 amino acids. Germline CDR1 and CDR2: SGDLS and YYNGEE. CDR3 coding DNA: TGTGCCAGCAGCGTAGGGACTAGCGGGGGGGCTTCAAATGAGCAGTTCTTC. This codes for CASSVGTSGGASNEQFF.

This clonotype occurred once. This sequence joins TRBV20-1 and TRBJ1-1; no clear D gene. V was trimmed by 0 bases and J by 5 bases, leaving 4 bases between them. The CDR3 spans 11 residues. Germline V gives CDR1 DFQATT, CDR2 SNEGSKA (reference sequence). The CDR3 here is CSAREGTEAFF. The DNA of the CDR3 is TGCAGTGCTAGAGAAGGTACTGAAGCTTTCTTT.